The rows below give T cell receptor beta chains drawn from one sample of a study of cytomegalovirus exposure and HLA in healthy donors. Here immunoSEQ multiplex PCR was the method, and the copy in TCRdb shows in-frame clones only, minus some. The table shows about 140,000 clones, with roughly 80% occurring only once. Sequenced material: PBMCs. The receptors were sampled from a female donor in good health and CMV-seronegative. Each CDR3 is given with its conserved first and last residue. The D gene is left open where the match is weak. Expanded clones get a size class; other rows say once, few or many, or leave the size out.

CDR3 protein: CASRRDILNTEAFF
CDR3 DNA: TGTGCCAGCAGGAGGGACATCTTAAACACTGAAGCTTTCTTT
V gene: TRBV2
D gene: NA
clone size: NA
J gene: TRBJ1-1

CDR3 protein: CASSIPGQGSSGNTIYF
CDR3 DNA: TGTGCCAGTAGTATCCCCGGACAGGGATCGTCCGGAAACACCATATATTTT
V gene: TRBV19
D gene: TRBD1
clone size: NA
J gene: TRBJ1-3

CDR3 protein: CASSLVTGANVLTF
CDR3 DNA: TGTGCCAGCAGCTTAGTCACTGGGGCCAACGTCCTGACTTTC
V gene: TRBV7-9
D gene: NA
clone size: NA
J gene: TRBJ2-6

CDR3 protein: CASSSGLADRTDTQYF
CDR3 DNA: TGTGCCAGCAGCTCGGGACTAGCGGATCGAACAGATACGCAGTATTTT
V gene: TRBV7-9
D gene: TRBD2
clone size: NA
J gene: TRBJ2-3

CDR3 protein: CASSADRYQETQYF
CDR3 DNA: TGTGCCAGCAGTGCGGACAGGTACCAAGAGACCCAGTACTTC
V gene: TRBV27
D gene: TRBD1
clone size: NA
J gene: TRBJ2-5

CDR3 protein: CASSGARGGYTF
CDR3 DNA: TGTGCCAGCAGTGGAGCCAGGGGCGGCTACACCTTC
V gene: TRBV28
D gene: NA
clone size: NA
J gene: TRBJ1-2

CDR3 protein: CASSYRTEAKNIQYF
CDR3 DNA: TGTGCCAGCAGTTACCGGACTGAAGCCAAAAACATTCAGTACTTC
V gene: TRBV6-6
D gene: NA
clone size: NA
J gene: TRBJ2-4

CDR3 protein: CASSSGTVSYEQYF
CDR3 DNA: TGTGCCAGCAGTTCCGGGACAGTCTCCTACGAGCAGTACTTC
V gene: TRBV7-9
D gene: TRBD1
clone size: NA
J gene: TRBJ2-7

CDR3 protein: CASSLLSYRKDEQYF
CDR3 DNA: TGTGCCAGCAGTCTCCTATCCTACAGGAAGGACGAGCAGTACTTC
V gene: TRBV28
D gene: NA
clone size: once
J gene: TRBJ2-7

CDR3 protein: CASSRQGDNQPQHF
CDR3 DNA: TGTGCCAGCAGTCGACAGGGAGACAATCAGCCCCAGCATTTT
V gene: TRBV6-1
D gene: TRBD1
clone size: NA
J gene: TRBJ1-5

CDR3 protein: CASSSNRGFCGYTF
CDR3 DNA: TGTGCCAGCAGCTCGAACAGGGGGTTTTGTGGCTACACCTTC
V gene: TRBV7-8
D gene: TRBD1
clone size: NA
J gene: TRBJ1-2

CDR3 protein: CASSLGQNLVGATDTQYF
CDR3 DNA: TGTGCCAGCAGCTTGGGTCAGAACCTTGTGGGGGCCACAGATACGCAGTATTTT
V gene: TRBV7-6
D gene: NA
clone size: NA
J gene: TRBJ2-3

CDR3 protein: CAISDGTGSNNEQFF
CDR3 DNA: TGTGCCATCAGCGACGGGACAGGATCAAACAATGAGCAGTTCTTC
V gene: TRBV10-3
D gene: TRBD1
clone size: NA
J gene: TRBJ2-1

CDR3 protein: CASSPRTGGDWGYTF
CDR3 DNA: TGTGCCAGCAGCCCGCGGACAGGGGGCGATTGGGGCTACACCTTC
V gene: TRBV5-4
D gene: TRBD1
clone size: NA
J gene: TRBJ1-2

CDR3 protein: CASRGTGPRQGGTEAFF
CDR3 DNA: TGTGCCAGCCGGGGGACAGGGCCCAGGCAAGGGGGCACTGAAGCTTTCTTT
V gene: TRBV28
D gene: TRBD1
clone size: NA
J gene: TRBJ1-1

CDR3 protein: CASSPPPRGTDTQYF
CDR3 DNA: TGTGCCAGCAGTCCCCCCCCTCGGGGCACAGATACGCAGTATTTT
V gene: TRBV27
D gene: NA
clone size: NA
J gene: TRBJ2-3

CDR3 protein: CASRLNGSGGPNTEAFF
CDR3 DNA: TGTGCAAGTCGCTTAAACGGGTCAGGGGGACCGAACACTGAAGCTTTCTTT
V gene: TRBV12-2
D gene: NA
clone size: NA
J gene: TRBJ1-1

CDR3 protein: CASSPYRVREQFF
CDR3 DNA: TGCGCCAGCAGCCCATACAGGGTTCGTGAGCAGTTCTTC
V gene: TRBV5-1
D gene: NA
clone size: NA
J gene: TRBJ2-1

CDR3 protein: CARGTIRGEQYF
CDR3 DNA: TGTGCCAGGGGGACTATCCGTGGCGAGCAGTACTTC
V gene: TRBV2
D gene: TRBD2
clone size: NA
J gene: TRBJ2-7

CDR3 protein: CASSPNTEAFF
CDR3 DNA: TGTGCCAGCAGTCCTAACACTGAAGCTTTCTTT
V gene: TRBV28
D gene: NA
clone size: NA
J gene: TRBJ1-1

CDR3 protein: CASSFSSGTPDTQYF
CDR3 DNA: TGTGCCAGCAGCTTTTCTAGCGGGACCCCAGATACGCAGTATTTT
V gene: TRBV7-2
D gene: TRBD2
clone size: NA
J gene: TRBJ2-3

CDR3 protein: CATSRDKWTGSIQYF
CDR3 DNA: TGTGCCACCAGCAGAGATAAGTGGACAGGGAGCATTCAGTACTTC
V gene: TRBV15
D gene: TRBD1
clone size: NA
J gene: TRBJ2-4

CDR3 protein: CASSILNGANEKLFF
CDR3 DNA: TGTGCCAGTAGTATCTTGAACGGGGCTAATGAAAAACTGTTTTTT
V gene: TRBV19
D gene: NA
clone size: few
J gene: TRBJ1-4

CDR3 protein: CASSPGQGSNEKLFF
CDR3 DNA: TGTGCTAGCAGCCCCGGACAGGGGTCGAATGAAAAACTGTTTTTT
V gene: TRBV7-7
D gene: TRBD1
clone size: NA
J gene: TRBJ1-4

CDR3 protein: CASSYTRTAETQYF
CDR3 DNA: TGTGCCAGCAGTTACACGAGGACAGCGGAGACCCAGTACTTC
V gene: TRBV6-5
D gene: NA
clone size: NA
J gene: TRBJ2-5

CDR3 protein: CASSFRAYYGSDREDTEAFF
CDR3 DNA: TGTGCCAGCAGTTTTCGGGCGTATTATGGGTCTGACAGGGAGGACACTGAAGCTTTCTTT
V gene: TRBV27
D gene: TRBD1
clone size: NA
J gene: TRBJ1-1

CDR3 protein: CASRKDRDYEQYF
CDR3 DNA: TGCGCCAGCAGGAAGGACAGGGACTACGAGCAGTACTTC
V gene: TRBV5-1
D gene: TRBD1
clone size: NA
J gene: TRBJ2-7

CDR3 protein: CASSLRGGPNTGELFF
CDR3 DNA: TGTGCCAGCAGCTTACGCGGGGGGCCGAACACCGGGGAGCTGTTTTTT
V gene: TRBV7-7
D gene: TRBD2
clone size: NA
J gene: TRBJ2-2

CDR3 protein: CASSAGQGGRLETQYF
CDR3 DNA: TGTGCCAGCAGCGCGGGACAGGGGGGTAGATTAGAGACCCAGTACTTC
V gene: TRBV9
D gene: TRBD1
clone size: NA
J gene: TRBJ2-5

CDR3 protein: CASISPQGGNQPQHF
CDR3 DNA: TGTGCCAGCATCTCCCCGCAGGGGGGCAATCAGCCCCAGCATTTT
V gene: TRBV28
D gene: TRBD1
clone size: NA
J gene: TRBJ1-5

CDR3 protein: CASSEGGGLAYEQYF
CDR3 DNA: TGTGCCAGCAGTGAAGGGGGGGGATTGGCCTACGAGCAGTACTTC
V gene: TRBV6-1
D gene: TRBD2
clone size: NA
J gene: TRBJ2-7

CDR3 protein: CASSSLTSGLGFSGANVLTF
CDR3 DNA: TGTGCCAGCAGCTCACTTACCTCAGGACTGGGGTTTTCTGGGGCCAACGTCCTGACTTTC
V gene: TRBV7-3
D gene: NA
clone size: NA
J gene: TRBJ2-6

CDR3 protein: CASSAMDTANSPLHF
CDR3 DNA: TGTGCCAGCAGCGCAATGGACACCGCGAATTCACCCCTCCACTTT
V gene: TRBV9
D gene: NA
clone size: NA
J gene: TRBJ1-6

CDR3 protein: CASSRLAPADTGELFF
CDR3 DNA: TGTGCCAGCTCACGACTGGCGCCCGCGGACACCGGGGAGCTGTTTTTT
V gene: TRBV18
D gene: NA
clone size: once
J gene: TRBJ2-2

CDR3 protein: CASSQSRGRNEKLFF
CDR3 DNA: TGCGCCAGCAGTCAATCGCGGGGGAGGAATGAAAAACTGTTTTTT
V gene: TRBV23-1
D gene: NA
clone size: NA
J gene: TRBJ1-4

CDR3 protein: CASSVRLANEQFF
CDR3 DNA: TGTGCCAGCAGTGTCCGGTTAGCCAATGAGCAGTTCTTC
V gene: TRBV2
D gene: NA
clone size: NA
J gene: TRBJ2-1

CDR3 protein: CASSEALGGGQPQHF
CDR3 DNA: TGTGCCAGCAGTGAAGCTCTAGGGGGCGGTCAGCCCCAGCATTTT
V gene: TRBV6-1
D gene: TRBD1
clone size: many
J gene: TRBJ1-5

CDR3 protein: CASSQEGGSAYEQYF
CDR3 DNA: TGCGCCAGCAGCCAAGAGGGCGGGTCCGCCTACGAGCAGTACTTC
V gene: TRBV4-1
D gene: NA
clone size: NA
J gene: TRBJ2-7

CDR3 protein: CASSLDVEGQPQHF
CDR3 DNA: TGTGCCAGCAGTCTCGATGTAGAGGGTCAGCCCCAGCATTTT
V gene: TRBV6-5
D gene: NA
clone size: few
J gene: TRBJ1-5

CDR3 protein: CASSYRGSYNSPLHF
CDR3 DNA: TGTGCCAGCAGCTACAGGGGATCCTATAATTCACCCCTCCACTTT
V gene: TRBV25-1
D gene: TRBD1
clone size: NA
J gene: TRBJ1-6

CDR3 protein: CASSPRPQGHGNTIYF
CDR3 DNA: TGTGCCAGCAGCCCACGCCCCCAGGGACACGGAAACACCATATATTTT
V gene: TRBV9
D gene: NA
clone size: NA
J gene: TRBJ1-3

CDR3 protein: CASSYSRTEAFF
CDR3 DNA: TGTGCCAGCAGTTACTCTCGCACTGAAGCTTTCTTT
V gene: TRBV6-5
D gene: NA
clone size: NA
J gene: TRBJ1-1

CDR3 protein: CASSFRDSYGYTF
CDR3 DNA: TGCGCCAGCAGCTTCCGGGACAGCTATGGCTACACCTTC
V gene: TRBV5-1
D gene: TRBD1
clone size: NA
J gene: TRBJ1-2

CDR3 protein: CASSPTSGYTYEQYF
CDR3 DNA: TGTGCCAGCAGTCCAACTAGCGGGTATACCTACGAGCAGTACTTC
V gene: TRBV27
D gene: TRBD2
clone size: NA
J gene: TRBJ2-7

CDR3 protein: CASSFGEKLFF
CDR3 DNA: TGTGCCAGCAGCTTCGGTGAAAAACTGTTTTTT
V gene: TRBV7-8
D gene: NA
clone size: NA
J gene: TRBJ1-4

CDR3 protein: CASGSYRGFDTYEQYF
CDR3 DNA: TGTGCTAGTGGTTCCTACAGGGGCTTCGATACCTACGAGCAGTACTTC
V gene: TRBV12-5
D gene: TRBD1
clone size: NA
J gene: TRBJ2-7

CDR3 protein: CASSRSGRAADTQYF
CDR3 DNA: TGTGCCAGCAGCAGAAGCGGGAGGGCCGCAGATACGCAGTATTTT
V gene: TRBV28
D gene: TRBD2
clone size: NA
J gene: TRBJ2-3

CDR3 protein: CAISGGGINTGELFF
CDR3 DNA: TGTGCCATCAGTGGAGGAGGGATCAACACCGGGGAGCTGTTTTTT
V gene: TRBV10-3
D gene: NA
clone size: NA
J gene: TRBJ2-2

CDR3 protein: CASRELLDRGEAFF
CDR3 DNA: TGTGCCAGCAGAGAACTCCTAGACAGAGGTGAAGCTTTCTTT
V gene: TRBV6-5
D gene: NA
clone size: NA
J gene: TRBJ1-1

CDR3 protein: CSVGLNTEAFF
CDR3 DNA: TGCAGCGTTGGGCTTAACACTGAAGCTTTCTTT
V gene: TRBV29-1
D gene: NA
clone size: few
J gene: TRBJ1-1

CDR3 protein: CASGGGSGNTIYF
CDR3 DNA: TGCGCCAGCGGAGGTGGATCAGGAAACACCATATATTTT
V gene: TRBV4-1
D gene: NA
clone size: NA
J gene: TRBJ1-3

CDR3 protein: CASSYSRGNTEAFF
CDR3 DNA: TGTGCCAGCAGTTACTCGAGAGGAAACACTGAAGCTTTCTTT
V gene: TRBV6-6
D gene: NA
clone size: NA
J gene: TRBJ1-1

CDR3 protein: CASSKIGLAGGYEQYF
CDR3 DNA: TGTGCCAGCAGCAAAATCGGGCTAGCGGGGGGCTACGAGCAGTACTTC
V gene: TRBV21-1
D gene: NA
clone size: once
J gene: TRBJ2-7

CDR3 protein: CATSRDNGGQETQYF
CDR3 DNA: TGTGCCACCAGCAGAGATAATGGGGGGCAAGAGACCCAGTACTTC
V gene: TRBV15
D gene: NA
clone size: many
J gene: TRBJ2-5

CDR3 protein: CASSLNTYEQYF
CDR3 DNA: TGTGCCAGCAGTTTAAACACCTACGAGCAGTACTTC
V gene: TRBV28
D gene: NA
clone size: NA
J gene: TRBJ2-7

CDR3 protein: CASSLSGQLNYGYTF
CDR3 DNA: TGTGCCAGCAGTTTATCAGGACAGTTGAACTATGGCTACACCTTC
V gene: TRBV27
D gene: NA
clone size: NA
J gene: TRBJ1-2

CDR3 protein: CASTGGPNTGELFF
CDR3 DNA: TGTGCCAGCACGGGGGGTCCGAACACCGGGGAGCTGTTTTTT
V gene: TRBV25-1
D gene: TRBD2
clone size: NA
J gene: TRBJ2-2

CDR3 protein: CASSESTVADTQYF
CDR3 DNA: TGCGCCAGCAGTGAGTCAACAGTCGCAGATACGCAGTATTTT
V gene: TRBV10-1
D gene: NA
clone size: NA
J gene: TRBJ2-3

CDR3 protein: CASSGRTGTAYNQPQHF
CDR3 DNA: TGCGCCAGCAGCGGCCGAACCGGGACAGCTTACAATCAGCCCCAGCATTTT
V gene: TRBV5-1
D gene: TRBD1
clone size: NA
J gene: TRBJ1-5

CDR3 protein: CASSSALALQETQYF
CDR3 DNA: TGTGCCAGCAGTTCTGCACTAGCGTTACAAGAGACCCAGTACTTC
V gene: TRBV28
D gene: TRBD2
clone size: NA
J gene: TRBJ2-5